One sample yielded the 20 T cell receptor beta chains listed below, sequenced in a study of T cells in localized non-small cell lung cancer. Profiled with immunoSEQ multiplex PCR; TCRdb holds only in-frame clones, not every one. The sample contains about 70,000 clones, approximately 87% of which appear only once. Here the sequenced sample was peripheral blood, taken before any cancer treatment. The receptors were sampled from a male donor at least 60 years old with stage III squamous cell lung carcinoma.

This clone was seen more than once but under ten times. This chain uses TRBV28 with TRBJ1-1; no reliable D call. This CDR3 has 11 residues. V was trimmed by 10 bases and J by 7 bases, leaving 13 bases between them. CDR1 is MDHEN, CDR2 SYDVKM, per germline. The CDR3 loop reads CATGERSEAFF. The CDR3 bases are TGTGCCACGGGAGAGAGGAGTGAAGCTTTCTTT. Using reference TRBV28 and TRBJ1-1 for the parts outside the CDR3, the full variable domain is DVKVTQSSRYLVKRTGEKVFLECVQDMDHENMFWYRQDPGLGLRLIYFSYDVKMKEKGDIPEGYSVSREKKERFSLILESASTNQTSMYLCATGERSEAFFGQGTRLTVV.

The chain is built from TRBV5-1 and TRBJ2-3, with TRBD1 matching over 8 bases. Germline CDR1 and CDR2: SGHRS and YFSETQ. The CDR3 is 14 amino acids. V lost 3 bases to trimming and J lost 6 bases; unmatched junction nucleotides: 6. The CDR3 loop reads CASSWTGSRDTQYF. DNA of the CDR3: TGCGCCAGCAGCTGGACAGGGTCGAGGGATACGCAGTATTTT.

The chain links TRBV27 to TRBJ1-6; D gene unclear. V was cut by 4 bases and J by 4 bases, with 2 bases left in between. The length of the CDR3 is 12 residues. In germline, CDR1 is MNHEY, CDR2 SMNVEV (reference sequence). The CDR3 spells CASSSYNSPLHF. In nucleotides, the CDR3 is TGTGCCAGCAGTTCATATAATTCACCCCTCCACTTT.

This clone was detected once. The chain couples TRBV7-6 to TRBJ1-2; weak D call: TRBD1 (5 bases). V gave up 4 bases and J gave up 0 bases, with 18 bases separating them. Per germline, CDR1 SGHVS and CDR2 FNYEAQ. This CDR3 region has 17 residues. The CDR3 DNA reads TGTGCCAGCAGCTACTCGGCGGGTGGGGGGACTAACTATGGCTACACCTTC. Translated, it gives CASSYSAGGGTNYGYTF.

This chain links TRBV7-8 with TRBJ2-7; tentative D call: TRBD1 (5 bases). V was cut by 5 bases and J by 2 bases, with 16 bases left in between. Per the germline V gene, CDR1 is SGHVS and CDR2 is FQNEAQ. The CDR3 length is 15 residues. CDR3 coding DNA: TGTGCCAGCAGCCCCCCAGGACACGATACCTACGAGCAGTACTTC. Translation: CASSPPGHDTYEQYF.

The rearrangement joins TRBV19 to TRBJ1-5, with D uncertain. Germline V gene data show CDR1 as LNHDA and CDR2 as SQIVND (reference sequence). This CDR3 is 13 amino acids long. Between the trimmed V and J ends, which lost 7 bases and 3 bases, there was a span of 10 bases. The CDR3 DNA is TGTGCCAGTACCCTGACAATCAATCAGCCCCAGCATTTT. Amino acid sequence: CASTLTINQPQHF.

V is TRBV12-5 and J is TRBJ2-3, with 7 bases fitting TRBD2. Trimming removed 10 bases from V and 1 base from J; junction bases left unmatched: 8. Germline CDR1 is LGHNT and CDR2 is FRNRAP. CDR3 length: 14 amino acids. The CDR3 bases are TGTGCTACCGCCGGCGGGGGAGGCACAGATACGCAGTATTTT. It codes for CATAGGGGTDTQYF.

The rearrangement joins TRBV27 to TRBJ2-1; TRBD1 matches 8 bases. Trimming cost V 5 bases and J 7 bases; bases outside gene matches: 7. Germline V CDR1 and CDR2: MNHEY, SMNVEV (reference sequence). The CDR3 is 14 amino acids. In DNA form, the CDR3 reads TGTGCCAGCAGTCTAGAAAACAGGGGGAATGAGCAGTTCTTC. It encodes CASSLENRGNEQFF.

The genes are TRBV7-9 and TRBJ2-3, with a tentative D call TRBD2 (8 bases). CDR3 length: 16 amino acids. From germline, CDR1 is SEHNR and CDR2 FQNEAQ (reference sequence). V was pared by 3 bases and J by 0 bases, with 13 bases between. CDR3 sequence reads: CASSFGGDRSTDTQYF. The DNA of the CDR3 is TGTGCCAGCAGCTTCGGGGGGGACAGAAGCACAGATACGCAGTATTTT.

V is TRBV19 and J is TRBJ1-1, with 8 bases fitting TRBD1. Losses at the gene ends were 5 bases for V and 0 bases for J; bases not matched to a gene: 17. The germline V gene has CDR1 LNHDA and CDR2 SQIVND (reference sequence). This CDR3 has 19 residues. Here the CDR3 DNA reads TGTGCCAGTAGTGCGAAATCCGGGACAGGTTCCCACATGAACACTGAAGCTTTCTTT. Protein sequence: CASSAKSGTGSHMNTEAFF.

The CDR3 DNA reads TGCAGCGTGTGGGGGGCGCCGGGAGATACGCAGTATTTT. Translated: CSVWGAPGDTQYF. V and J are TRBV29-1 and TRBJ2-3; D may correspond to TRBD1 or TRBD2 (6 bases each). Trimming took off 6 bases at V and 5 bases at J, with 15 bases between the two ends. Germline CDR1 reads SQVTM; CDR2 reads ANQGSEA. This CDR3 is built from 13 residues.

The chain links TRBV5-1 to TRBJ1-1; no definite D call. CDR3 length: 15 residues. Germline V gene lookup returns CDR1 SGHRS and CDR2 YFSETQ. V lost 0 bases, J lost 1 base, and 10 bases lay in between. Written as DNA, the CDR3 is TGCGCCAGCAGCTTGGCGGCATCTGGGAACACTGAAGCTTTCTTT. Translation: CASSLAASGNTEAFF.

The genes are TRBV30 and TRBJ2-1, with 7 positions matching TRBD2. After removal of 1 base from V and 5 bases from J, the junction contained 8 bases not matched to a gene. The CDR3 covers 15 residues. Germline CDR1 reads GTSNPN; CDR2 reads SVGIG (reference sequence). The chain's CDR3 is CAWSDLSGSHNEQFF. CDR3 sequence (DNA): TGTGCCTGGAGTGATCTTAGCGGGTCCCACAATGAGCAGTTCTTC. The full variable domain, rest sourced from reference TRBV30 and TRBJ2-1, is SQTIHQWPATLVQPVGSPLSLECTVEGTSNPNLYWYRQAAGRGLQLLFYSVGIGQISSEVPQNLSASRPQDRQFILSSKKLLLSDSGFYLCAWSDLSGSHNEQFFGPGTRLTVL.

The rearrangement uses TRBV28 and TRBJ1-1, with D hard to call. CDR3 length: 13 amino acids. Trimming cost V 6 bases and J 3 bases, with 11 bases left between them. CDR1 and CDR2 (germline): MDHEN, SYDVKM. The CDR3 reads CASSPPQDTEAFF. The CDR3, as DNA: TGTGCCAGCAGCCCCCCGCAGGACACTGAAGCTTTCTTT.

The V gene is TRBV30, the J gene TRBJ1-2, with a possible D match to TRBD1 (5 bases). The V and J ends lost 7 bases and 7 bases respectively, with 19 bases between them. This CDR3 has 13 residues. Germline CDR1 reads GTSNPN; CDR2 reads SVGIG (reference sequence). The DNA of the CDR3 is TGTGCCTCCAGGGTCCTGAGGGGACTTGGCTACACCTTC. Protein: CASRVLRGLGYTF.

CDR3 nucleotide sequence: TGTGCCAGCAGTTACATCAGGGGGGAAGGCTACACCTTC. This encodes CASSYIRGEGYTF. This sequence joins TRBV6-6 and TRBJ1-2; 7 nucleotides match TRBD1. The trim removed 2 bases at V and 8 bases at J, leaving 5 bases unmatched. CDR1 is MNHNY, CDR2 SVGAGI, per germline (reference sequence). The CDR3 loop spans 13 amino acids.

The rearrangement uses TRBV5-6 and TRBJ1-2, with D possibly matching TRBD1 (5 bases). The CDR3 is 12 amino acids. Germline lookup yields CDR1 SGHDT and CDR2 YYEEEE. With 4 bases removed from V and 4 bases from J, the gap between germline ends came to 8 bases. CDR3: CASSTDSYGYTF. CDR3 sequence (DNA): TGTGCCAGCAGCACAGACAGCTATGGCTACACCTTC.

The J gene is TRBJ1-3, the V gene TRBV15; 7 bases line up with TRBD1. The germline gives CDR1 LNHNV, CDR2 YYDKDF (reference sequence). Trimming at V came to 4 bases and at J to 2 bases, leaving 2 bases not matched to a gene. CDR3 length: 14 amino acids. DNA for the CDR3: TGTGCCACCAGCATCGACAGGGCTGGAAACACCATATATTTT. This encodes CATSIDRAGNTIYF.

The chain has TRBV6-5 and TRBJ1-2; 8 bases agree with TRBD1. Germline-derived CDR1 and CDR2 are MNHEY and SVGAGI. The CDR3 consists of 13 residues. V trimming: 5 bases; J trimming: 8 bases; junction bases outside the gene matches: 7. The CDR3 region is CASSQQGVYGYTF. The CDR3 DNA is TGTGCCAGCAGTCAACAGGGGGTGTACGGCTACACCTTC.

The gene calls are TRBV5-4 and TRBJ1-1; D gene unclear. The V and J ends lost 3 bases and 1 base respectively, with 7 bases between them. Germline V gene sequence: CDR1 SGHNT, CDR2 YYREEE (reference sequence). This CDR3 is 13 amino acids long. CDR3 nucleotide sequence: TGTGCCAGCAGCTCCCCACAGAACACTGAAGCTTTCTTT. Translation gives CASSSPQNTEAFF.